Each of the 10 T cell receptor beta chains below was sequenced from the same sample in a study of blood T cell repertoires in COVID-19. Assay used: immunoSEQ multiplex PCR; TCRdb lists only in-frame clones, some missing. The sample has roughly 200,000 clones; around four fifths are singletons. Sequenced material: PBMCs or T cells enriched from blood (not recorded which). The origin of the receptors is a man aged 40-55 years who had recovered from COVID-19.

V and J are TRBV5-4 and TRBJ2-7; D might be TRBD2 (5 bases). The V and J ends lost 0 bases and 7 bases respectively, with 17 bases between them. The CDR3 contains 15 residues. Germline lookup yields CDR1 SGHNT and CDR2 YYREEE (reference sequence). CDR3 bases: TGTGCCAGCAGCTTGGGAGGGCAGCTTACGTTGGAGCAGTACTTC. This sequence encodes CASSLGGQLTLEQYF.

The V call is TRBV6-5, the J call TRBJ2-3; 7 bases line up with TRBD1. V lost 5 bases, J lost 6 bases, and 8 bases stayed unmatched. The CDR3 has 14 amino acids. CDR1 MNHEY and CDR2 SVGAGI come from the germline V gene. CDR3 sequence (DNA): TGTGCCAGCAGTCAGACAGGGTCGAAGGATACGCAGTATTTT. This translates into CASSQTGSKDTQYF.

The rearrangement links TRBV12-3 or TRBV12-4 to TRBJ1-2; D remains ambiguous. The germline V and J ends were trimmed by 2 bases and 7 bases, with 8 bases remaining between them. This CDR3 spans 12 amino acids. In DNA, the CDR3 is TGTGCCAGCAGTTTAATCCTGTCTGGCTACACCTTC. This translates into CASSLILSGYTF.

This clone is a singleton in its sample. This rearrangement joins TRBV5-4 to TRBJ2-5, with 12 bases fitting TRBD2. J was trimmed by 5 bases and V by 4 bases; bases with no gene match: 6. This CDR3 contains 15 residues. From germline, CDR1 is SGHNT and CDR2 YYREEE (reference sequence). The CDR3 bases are TGTGCCAGCAGCCACCCCACTAGCGGGAGGGAGACCCAGTACTTC. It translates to CASSHPTSGRETQYF.

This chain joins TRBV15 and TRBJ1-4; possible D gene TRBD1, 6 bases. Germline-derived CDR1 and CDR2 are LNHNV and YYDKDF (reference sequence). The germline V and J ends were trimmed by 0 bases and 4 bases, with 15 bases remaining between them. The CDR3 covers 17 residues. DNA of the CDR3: TGTGCCACCAGCAGAGACTTGGACGGCAGGGGTAATGAAAAACTGTTTTTT. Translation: CATSRDLDGRGNEKLFF.

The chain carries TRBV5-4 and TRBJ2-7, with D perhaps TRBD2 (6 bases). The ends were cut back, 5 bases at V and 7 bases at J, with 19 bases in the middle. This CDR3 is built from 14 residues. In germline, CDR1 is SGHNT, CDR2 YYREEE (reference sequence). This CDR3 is CASSPRPGEWEQYF. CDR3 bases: TGTGCCAGCAGTCCTAGACCGGGGGAGTGGGAGCAGTACTTC.

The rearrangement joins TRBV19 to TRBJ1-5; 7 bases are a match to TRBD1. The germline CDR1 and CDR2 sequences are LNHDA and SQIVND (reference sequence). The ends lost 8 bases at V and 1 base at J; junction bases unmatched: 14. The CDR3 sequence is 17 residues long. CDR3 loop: CASRNVSGGSSNQPQHF. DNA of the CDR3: TGTGCCAGTCGGAATGTATCAGGGGGTTCCAGCAATCAGCCCCAGCATTTT.

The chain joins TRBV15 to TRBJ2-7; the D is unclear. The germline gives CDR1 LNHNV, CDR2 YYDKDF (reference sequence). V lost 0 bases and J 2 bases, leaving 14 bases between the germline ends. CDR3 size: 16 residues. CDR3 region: CATSRDWRNFTYEQYV. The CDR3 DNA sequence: TGTGCCACCAGCAGAGATTGGCGGAATTTCACCTACGAGCAGTACGTC.

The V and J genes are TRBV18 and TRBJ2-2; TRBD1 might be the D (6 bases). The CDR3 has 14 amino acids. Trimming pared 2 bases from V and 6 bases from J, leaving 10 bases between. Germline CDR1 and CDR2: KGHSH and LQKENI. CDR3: CASSPRDIAGELFF. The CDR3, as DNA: TGTGCCAGCTCACCAAGGGACATTGCCGGGGAGCTGTTTTTT.

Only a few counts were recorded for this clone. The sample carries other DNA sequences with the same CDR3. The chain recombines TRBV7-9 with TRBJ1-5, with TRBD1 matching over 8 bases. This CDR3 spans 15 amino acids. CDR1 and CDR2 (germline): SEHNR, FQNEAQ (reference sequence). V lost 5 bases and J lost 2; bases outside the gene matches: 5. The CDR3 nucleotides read TGTGCCAGCAGCCCCCAGGGGGCGGGCAATCAGCCCCAGCATTTT. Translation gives CASSPQGAGNQPQHF.